Following are 13 T cell receptor beta chains from one sample sequenced in a study of T cells in localized non-small cell lung cancer. This table comes from immunoSEQ multiplex PCR, and its TCRdb copy is limited to in-frame clones, with some not included. Found here are 38,000 or so clones, about 86% of them singletons; the top ten hold around 7.8%. The sequencing here drew on peripheral blood mononuclear cells, taken before any cancer treatment. The origin of the receptors is a male donor aged 60 or over with stage II lung adenocarcinoma.

The chain has TRBV4-2 and TRBJ1-1; D is ambiguous. This CDR3 has 11 residues. Germline V lookup: CDR1 LGHNA, CDR2 YNFKEQ. Trimming removed 4 bases at V and 9 bases at J, with 9 bases between. The CDR3 here is CASSPGDKAFF. The CDR3 DNA reads TGTGCCAGCAGCCCCGGTGACAAAGCTTTCTTT.

J is TRBJ2-5 and V is TRBV27; TRBD2 aligns across 14 bases. Trimming removed 6 bases from V and 4 bases from J; junction bases left unmatched: 10. The length of the CDR3 is 17 residues. CDR1 MNHEY and CDR2 SMNVEV come from the germline V gene (reference sequence). CDR3 sequence reads: CASSRGLAGERGETQYF. The CDR3 region has the DNA TGTGCCAGCAGCCGGGGACTAGCGGGAGAAAGGGGAGAGACCCAGTACTTC.

This clone was seen a few times. V and J are TRBV11-3 and TRBJ2-1; TRBD2 aligns across 12 bases. Per germline, CDR1 SGHNT and CDR2 YENEEA. Losses at the gene ends were 0 bases for V and 7 bases for J; bases not matched to a gene: 1. The CDR3 loop spans 15 amino acids. This CDR3 reads CASSLDLAGGNEQFF. CDR3 sequence (DNA): TGTGCCAGCAGCTTAGATCTAGCGGGAGGGAATGAGCAGTTCTTC.

This chain connects TRBV11-2 to TRBJ2-7; 7 positions match TRBD2. The trim removed 8 bases at V and 3 bases at J, leaving 10 bases unmatched. Germline V gene lookup returns CDR1 SGHAT and CDR2 FQNNGV. CDR3 length: 14 residues. The DNA for the CDR3 is TGTGCCAGCCGGGGAGGGATCCAAATCTACGAGCAGTACTTC. The encoded protein is CASRGGIQIYEQYF.

The chain joins TRBV18 to TRBJ1-1; a possible D gene is TRBD1 (5 bases). V gave up 4 bases and J gave up 3 bases, with 9 bases separating them. The V gene's germline CDR1 is KGHSH and CDR2 LQKENI. The CDR3 covers 13 residues. The CDR3 DNA sequence: TGTGCCAGCTCACGGGGGTCTGACACTGAAGCTTTCTTT. Protein: CASSRGSDTEAFF.

This chain joins TRBV13 and TRBJ1-1; 7 nucleotides align to TRBD1. Germline V CDR1 and CDR2: PRHDT, FYEKMQ (reference sequence). Losses at the gene ends were 4 bases for V and 5 bases for J; bases not matched to a gene: 7. The CDR3 has 14 residues. CDR3 sequence reads: CASSSTTGRTEAFF. CDR3 in DNA: TGTGCCAGCAGCTCTACGACAGGGAGAACTGAAGCTTTCTTT.

The J gene is TRBJ1-1, the V gene TRBV10-2, with D maybe TRBD1 (5 bases). V dropped 4 bases and J dropped 3 bases, with 9 bases sitting between them. Per the germline V gene, CDR1 is WSHSY and CDR2 is SAAADI. The CDR3 totals 13 residues. The CDR3 sequence is CASSGQFDTEAFF. The CDR3 DNA is TGCGCCAGCAGTGGACAGTTCGACACTGAAGCTTTCTTT.

V gene TRBV6-5 combines with J gene TRBJ1-3; D is unclear. V shed 2 bases and J shed 0 bases, with 11 bases lying between them. Germline CDR1 is MNHEY and CDR2 is SVGAGI. This CDR3 is 16 amino acids long. This chain's CDR3 is CASSYDSGRSGNTIYF. The DNA for the CDR3 is TGTGCCAGCAGTTACGATTCAGGACGCTCTGGAAACACCATATATTTT.

As regards this clone: The sample has other DNA sequences that encode this CDR3 too. The V call is TRBV9, the J call TRBJ2-3; no clear D. V gave up 0 bases and J gave up 0 bases, with 11 bases separating them. The CDR3 contains 16 residues. Per germline, CDR1 SGDLS and CDR2 YYNGEE. This CDR3 reads CASSVGVTSSTDTQYF. The CDR3, as DNA: TGTGCCAGCAGCGTAGGTGTGACATCTAGCACAGATACGCAGTATTTT.

J is TRBJ2-2 and V is TRBV6-6; possibly TRBD1 for D (5 bases). In germline, CDR1 is MNHNY, CDR2 SVGAGI (reference sequence). With 2 bases removed from V and 5 bases from J, the gap between germline ends came to 9 bases. This CDR3 contains 14 residues. CDR3 residues: CASSYAAGTGELFF. CDR3 coding DNA: TGTGCCAGCAGTTACGCGGCAGGGACCGGGGAGCTGTTTTTT.

This chain joins TRBV7-3 and TRBJ2-3, with no clear D. Germline CDR1 SGHTA, CDR2 FQGTGA. The CDR3 contains 13 residues. Trimming removed 1 base at V and 4 bases at J, with 6 bases between. CDR3 in DNA: TGTGCCAGCAGCTTAAGGTGGGCAGATACGCAGTATTTT. Translation gives CASSLRWADTQYF.

This chain connects TRBV4-2 to TRBJ2-1; D gene uncertain. The germline V gene has CDR1 LGHNA and CDR2 YNFKEQ. There are 15 residues in the CDR3. V dropped 1 base and J dropped 0 bases, with 7 bases sitting between them. The CDR3 DNA is TGTGCCAGCAGCCAAGGAGGATTCTCCTACAATGAGCAGTTCTTC. It is translated as CASSQGGFSYNEQFF.

This clone was found a few times. Other DNA sequences of this sample code for an identical CDR3. The genes are TRBV7-2 and TRBJ1-5, with D possibly matching TRBD1 (5 bases). The CDR3 covers 14 residues. Trimming took 5 bases from V and 13 from J, leaving 21 bases between them. Germline assignment: CDR1 SGHTA and CDR2 FQGNSA. CDR3 DNA: TGTGCCAGCAGCGACGACAGTGGCCTCCTCCCTCAGCATTTT. The encoded protein is CASSDDSGLLPQHF.